The entry that follows covers one TCR beta chain sequence. Germline assignment: CDR1 MNHNS and CDR2 SASEGT. Trimming removed 7 bases from V and 4 bases from J; junction bases left unmatched: 7. The CDR3 runs to 14 residues. The data are from a study of OX40 agonist ivuxolimab in advanced cancers. Study-wide context: In this trial design, patients received ivuxolimab intravenously at 0.01 to 10 mg/kg every 2 weeks. The mean age was roughly 60 years, ranging from about 23 to 79, with around four fifths of participants male.

Using immunoSEQ multiplex PCR, the repertoire was profiled, and TCRdb retains in-frame clones only, with some absent. The table records approximately 77,000 clones, 91% of them present only once. This chain connects TRBV6-1 to TRBJ2-3, with TRBD2 identical over 8 bases. This sample comprised CD4+ or CD8+ T cells sorted from blood, obtained in a trial of the OX40 agonist ivuxolimab. The source is an adult with an advanced solid tumor such as melanoma, head and neck, liver or kidney cancer. The CDR3 is CASKRAGVPDTQYF. The CDR3 DNA sequence: TGTGCCAGCAAGCGAGCGGGAGTCCCAGATACGCAGTATTTT.